This TCR beta chain was retrieved from a study of cytomegalovirus exposure and HLA in healthy donors. Points from the study as a whole: Later on, an analysis tied roughly 17,000 TCR beta sequences to HLA alleles at 0.05 false discovery rate. Researchers reported in a later analysis that common viral pathogens appeared linked to several top clusters. The authors excluded some V segments, including TRBV6-2 and TRBV6-3, as indistinguishable. There were under 200 TCR beta chains listed as cytomegalovirus-associated.

Both 60 Vbeta primers and 13 Jbeta primers went into the PCR. Produced via immunoSEQ multiplex PCR; TCRdb's table is partial and in-frame only. The sample's table shows around 120,000 clones. Concerning this clone itself: Its matching antigen is unknown.

Germline V gene lookup returns CDR1 KGHSH and CDR2 LQKENI. The V gene end was trimmed by 4 bases and the J gene end by 5 bases; junction bases not matched to a gene: 7. CDR3 length: 16 residues. The source material was PBMCs. This sequence joins TRBV18 and TRBJ2-2; 10 nucleotides align to TRBD1. This receptor was obtained from a man aged 18 to 29 in good health and CMV-seronegative. In nucleotides, the CDR3 is TGTGCCAGCTCACGAGCGGGACAGGGGTCTACCGGGGAGCTGTTTTTT. Translating gives CASSRAGQGSTGELFF. The full variable domain, with the rest looked up from reference TRBV18 and TRBJ2-2, is NAGVMQNPRHLVRRRGQEARLRCSPMKGHSHVYWYRQLPEEGLKFMVYLQKENIIDESGMPKERFSAEFPKEGPSILRIQQVVRGDSAAYFCASSRAGQGSTGELFFGEGSRLTVL.